The 9 T cell receptor beta chains below were found in one sample sequenced in a study of CD8 T cell repertoires and HIV-1 epitope variants. For these TCRs, the target antigens are not known. Data came from immunoSEQ multiplex PCR; TCRdb stores just in-frame clones and leaves some out. This table holds about 5,000 clones, roughly 69% found once. Material: cultured CD8+ T cells derived from PBMCs. The receptors were gathered from a male donor with HIV.

As to this clone: An end of the junction does not agree with germline; a read error may underlie this. The rearrangement joins TRBV6-1 to TRBJ2-6; D is possibly TRBD1 or TRBD2 (5 bases each). The germline V gene encodes CDR1 MNHNS and CDR2 SASEGT. The CDR3 has 17 amino acids. This CDR3 is CAISESLGVSGANVLTF. The CDR3 region has the DNA TGTGCCATCAGTGAGTCTCTGGGGGTATCTGGGGCCAACGTCCTGACTTTC.

The chain uses TRBV18 and TRBJ2-7; D is undetermined. Looked up from germline, CDR1 is KGHSH and CDR2 is LQKENI. Trimming shortened V by 4 bases and J by 9 bases, and 16 bases separated the two germline ends. The CDR3 is 13 residues long. CDR3 protein: CASSRSGDLGQYF. The CDR3 DNA reads TGTGCCAGCTCACGGTCCGGAGACTTGGGGCAGTACTTC.

This chain joins TRBV5-6 and TRBJ2-5, with D unclear. Trimming removed 0 bases from V and 1 base from J, with 7 bases in between. Germline V gene data show CDR1 as SGHDT and CDR2 as YYEEEE. CDR3 size: 14 residues. This CDR3 reads CASSLGRIQETQYF. In DNA form, the CDR3 reads TGTGCCAGCAGCTTGGGACGGATCCAAGAGACCCAGTACTTC. Full variable domain (remainder filled in from reference TRBV5-6 and TRBJ2-5): DAGVTQSPTHLIKTRGQQVTLRCSPKSGHDTVSWYQQALGQGPQFIFQYYEEEERQRGNFPDRFSGHQFPNYSSELNVNALLLGDSALYLCASSLGRIQETQYFGPGTRLLVL.

The CDR3 protein is CASSPGTGGPNTEAFF. Written as DNA, the CDR3 is TGTGCCAGCAGTCCCGGGACAGGGGGCCCGAACACTGAAGCTTTCTTT. The chain joins TRBV11-2 to TRBJ1-1; 12 bases fit TRBD1. There are 16 residues in the CDR3. Germline CDR1 and CDR2: SGHAT and FQNNGV. With V trimmed by 6 bases and J by 1 base, 6 bases remained unmatched.

The gene calls are TRBV27 and TRBJ2-1, with D unclear. The V gene lost 0 bases and the J gene lost 7 bases, with 13 bases spanning the gap. The germline V gene has CDR1 MNHEY and CDR2 SMNVEV (reference sequence). There are 15 residues in the CDR3. CDR3 coding DNA: TGTGCCAGCAGTTTATCTCATTCGATTTCTAATGAGCAGTTCTTC. It specifies CASSLSHSISNEQFF.

This chain links TRBV5-1 with TRBJ1-1; tentative D call: TRBD1 (5 bases). This CDR3 has 14 amino acids. CDR1 and CDR2 (germline): SGHRS, YFSETQ. The ends were cut back, 0 bases at V and 4 bases at J, with 10 bases in the middle. The CDR3 sequence is CASSLVGRGTEAFF. The CDR3 DNA sequence: TGCGCCAGCAGCTTGGTTGGAAGGGGCACTGAAGCTTTCTTT.

Relative to its sample, this clone is medium-sized. The chain uses TRBV6-5 and TRBJ2-7; D gene unclear. Per germline, CDR1 MNHEY and CDR2 SVGAGI. The CDR3 is made up of 15 amino acids. Trimming cost V 5 bases and J 0 bases, with 14 bases left between them. The CDR3 loop is CASSPPEKASYEQYF. The DNA for the CDR3 is TGTGCCAGCAGTCCCCCCGAGAAGGCCTCCTACGAGCAGTACTTC.

The V gene is TRBV7-8, the J gene TRBJ2-5, with TRBD2 identical over 11 bases. Per the germline V gene, CDR1 is SGHVS and CDR2 is FQNEAQ. With 1 base clipped from V and 2 bases from J, the junction kept 0 bases outside the gene matches. The CDR3 is 15 amino acids. The DNA of the CDR3 is TGTGCCAGCAGCTTAGGACTAGCGGGACAAGAGACCCAGTACTTC. Its protein product is CASSLGLAGQETQYF.

The CDR3 DNA reads as TGTGCCATCAGTGATCAAGGCCCAACTAATGAAAAACTGTTTTTT. The encoded protein is CAISDQGPTNEKLFF. The V gene is TRBV10-3, the J gene TRBJ1-4; D uncertain. V gave up 3 bases and J gave up 0 bases, with 8 bases separating them. The germline gives CDR1 ENHRY, CDR2 SYGVKD. The CDR3 covers 15 residues.